This T cell receptor (beta chain) was observed in a study of T cell repertoires in cytomegalovirus infection. Study-level background: An indication of both CMV infection and matching HLA type came from public TCR beta signatures.

The CDR3 runs to 16 residues. Trimming removed 1 base from V and 4 bases from J; junction bases left unmatched: 9. Germline CDR1 is SEHNR and CDR2 is FQNEAQ (reference sequence). Study-wide findings and caveats: CMV-specific HLA-C-restricted TCR beta clonotypes dominated the ex vivo response. Using cumulative public TCR beta family frequency, the authors identified those who carried CMV together with the relevant HLA.

TCRdb reprocessed the reads with MiXCR, giving one entry per CDR3 protein. The sample lists around 300,000 distinct CDR3 sequences, around 9.5% occurring once. This clonotype turned up a few times. Its antigen is unidentified. The clonotype comes from a human donor in good health (CMV status not recorded). Some clones in this sample may be carry-over from other donors' samples. Sequenced material: PBMCs. V usage is TRBV7-9 and J usage is TRBJ2-7, with 8 bases that match TRBD1. Here the CDR3 reads CASSLVPTGARYEQYF. The CDR3 DNA reads TGTGCCAGCAGCTTAGTCCCGACAGGGGCTCGGTACGAGCAGTACTTC.